The rows below give T cell receptor beta chains drawn from one sample of a study of preoperative IRX-2 immunotherapy in early breast cancer. Libraries were prepared by immunoSEQ multiplex PCR; TCRdb keeps only in-frame clonotypes and omits some of them. The table includes about 19,000 clones, around four fifths detected once. The sequencing here drew on lymph node tissue, taken after IRX-2 immunotherapy. Receptor source: a human donor with breast cancer. CDR3s leave out the opening cysteine and the closing phenylalanine or tryptophan. Part of the rows lack a size; the others show once, few, many or a class for expanded clones.

J gene | V gene | clone size | CDR3 protein
TRBJ2-5 | TRBV11-3 | . | ASSLDLGRSFQETQY
TRBJ2-7 | TRBV18 | . | ASSPRQAQTNEQY
TRBJ1-3 | TRBV7-1 | . | ASSFGTPGNTIY
TRBJ2-5 | TRBV10-1 | once | ASSESYQETQY
TRBJ1-5 | TRBV19 | . | ASMPGQVNQPQH
TRBJ1-1 | TRBV14 | few | ASRPRGQTEAF
TRBJ2-7 | TRBV6-8 | . | ASRGTGSYEQY
TRBJ2-7 | TRBV19 | . | ASSTGTSGSYEQY
TRBJ2-4 | TRBV10-2 | . | ASSETGGGIQY
TRBJ1-1 | TRBV19 | . | ASSRGRGPTEAF
TRBJ2-3 | TRBV6-8 | . | AICSGATDTQY
TRBJ2-5 | TRBV15 | . | ATSRAKEPQETQY
TRBJ2-3 | TRBV29-1 | . | SVKGGGWGTDTQY
TRBJ2-3 | TRBV6-8 | . | ASSREWGSTDTQY
TRBJ1-1 | TRBV28 | . | ATARANTEAF
TRBJ2-7 | TRBV11-3 | . | ASSSQRGLTYEQY
TRBJ1-5 | TRBV28 | . | ASTRLWTGGNQPQH